Presented here are 7 T cell receptor beta chains from one specimen sequenced in a study of T-cell reconstitution after alpha-beta-depleted transplantation in children (dated by TCRdb to 2016 to 2017). Libraries were built with PCR. TCRdb records Illumina HiSeq 2500 as the sequencer. To normalize quantification of the TCRbeta repertoire, the TCR libraries were built with molecular barcoding that relied on unique molecular identifiers. In TCRdb, the public reads were trimmed at Q25 with fastp and aligned with MiXCR, with productive beta chains retained. Entries that share a CDR3 protein sequence are merged under the most common genes and DNA. The sample table holds approximately 400,000 distinct CDR3 sequences, of which about a tenth were seen once. The ten most abundant clones make up over 4.5% of the sample. The sample in question was PBMCs from the stem cell graft donor, obtained from the stem cell graft. The receptors here all came from a human donor who donated a stem cell graft to a child with acute myeloid leukemia.

This clonotype was observed a few times. The rearrangement joins TRBV7-2 to TRBJ2-4; possibly TRBD2 for D (6 bases). Germline CDR1 is SGHTA and CDR2 is FQGNSA. Trimming left V 4 bases short and J 2 bases short, with 9 bases between. This CDR3 is 14 amino acids long. The CDR3 DNA sequence: TGTGCCAGCAGCTCCGCGGGGCCCAAAAACATTCAGTACTTC. This encodes CASSSAGPKNIQYF.

The table lists this clonotype with a few counts. The CDR3 DNA is TGCGCCAGCAGTGAGTATTCCACAGGCCCCTACAATGAGCAGTTCTTC. As protein: CASSEYSTGPYNEQFF. This rearrangement joins TRBV10-1 to TRBJ2-1, with D perhaps matching TRBD1 (5 bases). This CDR3 has 16 amino acids. Trimming shortened V by 1 base and J by 2 bases, and 12 bases separated the two germline ends. From germline, CDR1 is WNHNN and CDR2 SYGVQD (reference sequence).

This clonotype showed up just a few times. The chain couples TRBV5-1 to TRBJ2-5; a weak D match, TRBD2 (5 bases). Trimming stripped 0 bases from V and 5 bases from J, with 20 bases between. Germline V gene lookup returns CDR1 SGHRS and CDR2 YFSETQ. The CDR3 runs 17 residues. CDR3 region: CASSLASRPRGGETQYF. The CDR3 DNA is TGCGCCAGCAGCTTGGCCAGTAGGCCACGGGGTGGGGAGACCCAGTACTTC. The entire variable domain, with the rest obtained from reference TRBV5-1 and TRBJ2-5, is as follows: KAGVTQTPRYLIKTRGQQVTLSCSPISGHRSVSWYQQTPGQGLQFLFEYFSETQRNKGNFPGRFSGRQFSNSRSEMNVSTLELGDSALYLCASSLASRPRGGETQYFGPGTRLLVL.

The V gene is TRBV20-1, the J gene TRBJ2-3; 8 nucleotides match TRBD1. V shed 3 bases, J shed 2 bases, and the junction held 10 bases outside the gene matches. This CDR3 spans 16 amino acids. The germline gives CDR1 DFQATT, CDR2 SNEGSKA (reference sequence). In nucleotides, the CDR3 is TGCAGTGCTAGCCTTTACACAGGGGGGAACACAGATACGCAGTATTTT. Translating it yields CSASLYTGGNTDTQYF.

This sequence joins TRBV5-1 and TRBJ2-1; the match to TRBD1 covers 8 bases. J lost 8 bases, V lost 0 bases, and 7 bases had no gene match. CDR1 and CDR2 (germline): SGHRS, YFSETQ. CDR3 size: 15 residues. The CDR3 region has the DNA TGCGCCAGCAGCTTGGGGACAGGGAGTGTATATGAGCAGTTCTTC. This sequence encodes CASSLGTGSVYEQFF. The full variable domain, completed using reference TRBV5-1 and TRBJ2-1, is KAGVTQTPRYLIKTRGQQVTLSCSPISGHRSVSWYQQTPGQGLQFLFEYFSETQRNKGNFPGRFSGRQFSNSRSEMNVSTLELGDSALYLCASSLGTGSVYEQFFGPGTRLTVL.

This clonotype was seen more than once but under ten times. The V call is TRBV20-1, the J call TRBJ2-5; 9 positions match TRBD1. Germline CDR1 is DFQATT and CDR2 is SNEGSKA (reference sequence). J gave up 5 bases and V 4 bases, and 8 bases lay outside the gene matches. This CDR3 has 14 amino acids. The CDR3 bases are TGCAGTGCTACCACGGACAGGGGAGGGGAGACCCAGTACTTC. The encoded protein is CSATTDRGGETQYF.

V usage is TRBV3-1 and J usage is TRBJ2-1, with TRBD2 matching over 16 bases. V lost 4 bases and J lost 0; bases outside the gene matches: 3. The germline V gene has CDR1 LGHDT and CDR2 YNNKEL (reference sequence). CDR3 size: 18 residues. This chain's CDR3 is CASSPGLAGGHSYNEQFF. DNA of the CDR3: TGTGCCAGCAGCCCGGGACTAGCGGGGGGGCACTCCTACAATGAGCAGTTCTTC.